The next 15 T cell receptor beta chains were all read from a single sample in a study of T-cell reconstitution after alpha-beta-depleted transplantation in children. This sample's TCRbeta library carried unique molecular identifier barcodes. Using its own MiXCR run on the PCR reads, TCRdb lists one record per CDR3 protein. The table has about 400,000 distinct CDR3 sequences, roughly 15% seen once. This specimen consisted of PBMCs, mostly from graft donor cells, obtained 360 days after TCRalphabeta/CD19-depleted stem cell transplant. The receptors were sampled from a boy in the first two years of life who had a stem cell transplant for Wiskott-Aldrich syndrome, so the T cells may come from the graft donor.

Points on this clonotype: Mismatch with germline at one junction end may stem from a read error. The chain carries TRBV7-9 and TRBJ2-3; 8 nucleotides match TRBD2. The germline CDR1 and CDR2 sequences are SEHNR and FQNEAQ (reference sequence). This CDR3 has 15 residues. The CDR3 DNA follows: TGTGCCAGCAGGCCGGGACTAGGACGCACAGATATGCAGTATTTT. Translation gives CASRPGLGRTDMQYF.

The table lists this clonotype with a few counts. V and J are TRBV20-1 and TRBJ2-5; 10 positions agree with TRBD2. CDR1 and CDR2 (germline): DFQATT, SNEGSKA (reference sequence). V gave up 5 bases and J gave up 5 bases; unmatched junction bases: 8. The CDR3 is made up of 14 amino acids. The CDR3 sequence: CSASLAGYRETQYF. The CDR3 DNA reads TGCAGTGCTTCACTAGCGGGGTATCGTGAGACCCAGTACTTC.

The chain carries TRBV6-1 and TRBJ1-5; the match to TRBD1 covers 8 bases. V shed 6 bases, J shed 2 bases, and the junction held 3 bases outside the gene matches. This CDR3 is 14 amino acids long. The V gene's germline CDR1 is MNHNS and CDR2 SASEGT. The CDR3 bases are TGTGCCAGCAGAGAACAGGGGGGCAATCAGCCCCAGCATTTT. Translating gives CASREQGGNQPQHF.

This clonotype turned up a few times. This chain connects TRBV6-1 to TRBJ2-2; D is possibly TRBD2 (5 bases). This CDR3 contains 14 residues. Trimming pared 9 bases from V and 1 base from J, leaving 12 bases between. Per the germline V gene, CDR1 is MNHNS and CDR2 is SASEGT. The CDR3 sequence is CASKEGGNTGELFF. DNA of the CDR3: TGTGCCAGTAAAGAGGGCGGGAACACCGGGGAGCTGTTTTTT.

The V gene is TRBV2, the J gene TRBJ1-1; perhaps TRBD1 as D (5 bases). The CDR3 length is 15 residues. Germline CDR1 SNHLY, CDR2 FYNNEI. Trimming cost V 3 bases and J 1 base, with 12 bases left between them. CDR3 DNA sequence: TGTGCCAGCAGTGACAGGGCCCTCCCGAACACTGAAGCTTTCTTT. Amino acid sequence: CASSDRALPNTEAFF.

This clonotype showed up just a few times. The V call is TRBV4-3, the J call TRBJ2-2; the D gene could be TRBD1 or TRBD2 (6 bases each). V lost 4 bases, J lost 6 bases, and 15 bases lay in between. This CDR3 contains 15 residues. Germline V lookup: CDR1 LGHNA, CDR2 YSLEER. Here the CDR3 reads CASSRLTGAAGELFF. In DNA, the CDR3 is TGCGCCAGCAGCCGCCTAACGGGGGCAGCCGGGGAGCTGTTTTTT.

CDR3 protein: CASSQPRKLALYNEQFF. Written as DNA, the CDR3 is TGTGCCAGCAGCCAACCGAGGAAACTAGCCCTATACAATGAGCAGTTCTTC. The rearrangement joins TRBV3-1 to TRBJ2-1, with D possibly matching TRBD2 (6 bases). The CDR3 consists of 17 residues. The V gene's germline CDR1 is LGHDT and CDR2 YNNKEL (reference sequence). Trimming took 2 bases from V and 4 from J, leaving 18 bases between them.

The rearrangement joins TRBV28 to TRBJ2-2; D gene unclear. Looked up from germline, CDR1 is MDHEN and CDR2 is SYDVKM. The CDR3 has 16 residues. V was trimmed by 2 bases and J by 0 bases, leaving 10 bases between them. CDR3 bases: TGTGCCAGCAGTTTACTCCCGGGTTCGAACACCGGGGAGCTGTTTTTT. This sequence encodes CASSLLPGSNTGELFF.

CDR3 protein: CASSPPRGITGELFF. Here the CDR3 DNA reads TGTGCCAGCAGTCCCCCGAGGGGGATAACCGGGGAGCTGTTTTTT. J is TRBJ2-2 and V is TRBV28; TRBD1 might be the D (6 bases). Germline V lookup: CDR1 MDHEN, CDR2 SYDVKM. The CDR3 totals 15 residues. Trimming removed 5 bases from V and 5 bases from J, with 15 bases in between.

The gene calls are TRBV7-2 and TRBJ2-7, with D unclear. Germline CDR1 reads SGHTA; CDR2 reads FQGNSA. Trimming took off 1 base at V and 4 bases at J, with 8 bases between the two ends. The CDR3 runs to 13 residues. The CDR3 sequence: CASSLVTQYEQYF. CDR3 coding DNA: TGTGCCAGCAGCTTAGTTACCCAATACGAGCAGTACTTC.

This clonotype was recorded many times. The chain combines TRBV24-1 with TRBJ2-5; D call uncertain. The CDR3 is made up of 12 amino acids. CDR1 and CDR2 from the germline V gene are KGHDR and SFDVKD. The V end was cut by 3 bases, the J end by 5 bases, with 6 bases between. The CDR3 region has the DNA TGTGCCACCAGTGATCGTCTGGAGACCCAGTACTTC. Protein: CATSDRLETQYF.

The chain uses TRBV20-1 and TRBJ2-4; 8 bases match TRBD2. Trimming took 3 bases from V and 2 from J; bases not matched to a gene: 6. The CDR3 is 15 residues long. Germline-derived CDR1 and CDR2 are DFQATT and SNEGSKA (reference sequence). The CDR3 region has the DNA TGCAGTGCTAGGGGGACGGGAGGGCCCAAAAACATTCAGTACTTC. This codes for CSARGTGGPKNIQYF.

This clonotype was picked up a small number of times. The V and J genes are TRBV10-3 and TRBJ2-5; 12 bases agree with TRBD2. The germline V gene encodes CDR1 ENHRY and CDR2 SYGVKD. This CDR3 has 16 amino acids. V shed 5 bases, J shed 7 bases, and the junction held 11 bases outside the gene matches. Here the CDR3 reads CAISLTSGRSLGTQYF. CDR3 bases: TGTGCCATCAGTCTCACTAGCGGGAGGTCCTTGGGGACCCAGTACTTC.

The rearrangement links TRBV30 to TRBJ2-3; TRBD2 aligns across 10 bases. The CDR3 has 19 amino acids. V gave up 3 bases and J gave up 2 bases; unmatched junction bases: 17. The germline CDR1 and CDR2 sequences are GTSNPN and SVGIG (reference sequence). Here the CDR3 reads CAWSGFAGHSGGVTDTQYF. In nucleotides, the CDR3 is TGTGCCTGGAGCGGTTTCGCCGGGCACAGCGGGGGGGTCACAGATACGCAGTATTTT.

The rearrangement joins TRBV6-5 to TRBJ2-5; TRBD1 aligns across 9 bases. J gave up 5 bases and V 4 bases, and 8 bases lay outside the gene matches. The germline CDR1 and CDR2 sequences are MNHEY and SVGAGI. This CDR3 contains 15 residues. The CDR3 nucleotides are TGTGCCAGCAGTTTCGCCAGGGGGACAGGGGAGACCCAGTACTTC. Translation gives CASSFARGTGETQYF.